The T cell receptor (beta chain) described here comes from a study of shared clonotypes between healthy human individuals. The ends lost 3 bases at V and 0 bases at J; junction bases unmatched: 2. Germline loops: CDR1 LGHNA, CDR2 YSLEER. The CDR3 is made up of 16 amino acids. Findings of the study overall: Shared clonotypes across all four donors exceeded non-shared ones in generation probability. A handful of donors showed sharing of approximately 5% of naive CD4 clonotypes.

Notes on this clone: Its cognate antigen is unknown.

The repertoire was sequenced with immunoSEQ multiplex PCR; TCRdb's copy has only in-frame clones and lacks some. This table holds around 1,900,000 clones, around 93% found once. Naivety among CD8 cells was defined by CD45RO negativity and positive CCR7 selection, thereby excluding terminally differentiated effector memory CD45RA+ cells. Every donor was a Caucasian adult from Nashville, Tennessee. The V call is TRBV4-3, the J call TRBJ2-3, with 11 bases identical to TRBD2. The specimen was naive CD8+ T cells from PBMCs. The clonotype originates from a young man in good health. Some clones in this sample may be carry-over from other donors' samples. The CDR3 DNA reads TGCGCCAGCAGCCAGTGGACTAGCGGGAGCACAGATACGCAGTATTTT. This sequence encodes CASSQWTSGSTDTQYF.